The rows below give T cell receptor beta chains drawn from one sample of a study of blood T cell repertoires in COVID-19. Method: immunoSEQ multiplex PCR; TCRdb's copy keeps in-frame clones and lacks some. The profile shows roughly 180,000 clones, around 86% of them singletons. What was sequenced was peripheral blood. These receptors all stem from a man aged 55 to 70 with acute or convalescent COVID-19. Both conserved end residues are part of each CDR3. Fields, in order: V gene, J gene, clone size, D gene, CDR3 protein, CDR3 DNA. A D gene is named only where the DNA matches it firmly. Clone size is stated in some rows and not others, as once, few, many or a class when expanded.

v_call: TRBV30; j_call: TRBJ2-3; clone_size: NA; d_call: TRBD2; cdr3_aa: CAWSNSGRDTQYF; cdr3_nt: TGTGCCTGGAGTAATAGCGGGAGAGATACGCAGTATTTT
v_call: TRBV12-3/TRBV12-4; j_call: TRBJ1-1; clone_size: NA; d_call: NA; cdr3_aa: CASSRVYAEAFF; cdr3_nt: TGTGCCAGCAGCCGAGTTTACGCTGAAGCTTTCTTT
v_call: TRBV7-2; j_call: TRBJ2-4; clone_size: NA; d_call: NA; cdr3_aa: CASSPGVGLAKNIQYF; cdr3_nt: TGTGCCAGCAGCCCAGGGGTAGGGCTAGCCAAAAACATTCAGTACTTC
v_call: TRBV7-2; j_call: TRBJ2-3; clone_size: NA; d_call: NA; cdr3_aa: CASSAGLLSTDTQYF; cdr3_nt: TGTGCCAGCAGCGCGGGACTCCTCAGCACAGATACGCAGTATTTT
v_call: TRBV29-1; j_call: TRBJ2-1; clone_size: NA; d_call: TRBD2; cdr3_aa: CSVEVGGRALGVQFF; cdr3_nt: TGCAGCGTTGAGGTGGGTGGGAGGGCCCTTGGTGTGCAGTTCTTC
v_call: TRBV11-3; j_call: TRBJ1-1; clone_size: NA; d_call: TRBD1; cdr3_aa: CASSREGQGAEAFF; cdr3_nt: TGTGCCAGCAGCCGGGAGGGACAGGGTGCTGAAGCTTTCTTT
v_call: TRBV5-1; j_call: TRBJ2-7; clone_size: NA; d_call: TRBD2; cdr3_aa: CASSGLAGEQYF; cdr3_nt: TGCGCCAGCAGCGGATTAGCGGGAGAGCAGTACTTC
v_call: TRBV28; j_call: TRBJ1-2; clone_size: NA; d_call: NA; cdr3_aa: CATALTGTTGYTF; cdr3_nt: TGTGCCACCGCGCTCACAGGGACCACTGGCTACACCTTC
v_call: TRBV3-1/TRBV3-2; j_call: TRBJ2-7; clone_size: NA; d_call: TRBD1; cdr3_aa: CASRLGQGGSEQYF; cdr3_nt: TGTGCCAGCAGACTGGGACAGGGCGGCTCCGAGCAGTACTTC
v_call: TRBV6-6; j_call: TRBJ2-2; clone_size: NA; d_call: TRBD1; cdr3_aa: CASSRHTGDNTGELFF; cdr3_nt: TGTGCCAGCAGCCGCCATACAGGGGACAACACCGGGGAGCTGTTTTTT
v_call: TRBV18; j_call: TRBJ2-2; clone_size: few; d_call: TRBD2; cdr3_aa: CASSPQVAGNTGELFF; cdr3_nt: TGTGCCAGCTCACCACAGGTAGCGGGAAACACCGGGGAGCTGTTTTTT
v_call: TRBV29-1; j_call: TRBJ2-3; clone_size: NA; d_call: TRBD1; cdr3_aa: CSVGQGADTQYF; cdr3_nt: TGCAGCGTGGGACAGGGTGCAGATACGCAGTATTTT
v_call: TRBV11-3; j_call: TRBJ2-3; clone_size: once; d_call: TRBD2; cdr3_aa: CASSLRLAGMWTQYF; cdr3_nt: TGTGCCAGCAGCTTAAGACTAGCGGGGATGTGGACGCAGTATTTT
v_call: TRBV5-1; j_call: TRBJ2-1; clone_size: NA; d_call: TRBD1; cdr3_aa: CASSSTGTGPYNEQFF; cdr3_nt: TGCGCCAGCAGCTCCACCGGGACAGGGCCCTACAATGAGCAGTTCTTC
v_call: TRBV30; j_call: TRBJ1-5; clone_size: NA; d_call: NA; cdr3_aa: CAWSRGQGIWPQHF; cdr3_nt: TGTGCCTGGAGTCGAGGGCAGGGGATATGGCCCCAGCATTTT
v_call: TRBV6-5; j_call: TRBJ1-2; clone_size: NA; d_call: NA; cdr3_aa: CASSPRGGDGYTF; cdr3_nt: TGTGCCAGCAGTCCCCGAGGGGGGGATGGCTACACCTTC
v_call: TRBV27; j_call: TRBJ2-1; clone_size: NA; d_call: TRBD1; cdr3_aa: CASSFDRGNNEQFF; cdr3_nt: TGTGCCAGCAGTTTCGACAGGGGAAACAATGAGCAGTTCTTC
v_call: TRBV5-1; j_call: TRBJ1-6; clone_size: NA; d_call: NA; cdr3_aa: CASSPDYGLNSPLHF; cdr3_nt: TGCGCCAGCAGCCCCGACTACGGCCTGAATTCACCCCTCCACTTT
v_call: TRBV11-2; j_call: TRBJ2-2; clone_size: NA; d_call: TRBD1; cdr3_aa: CASSVNRGPNTGELFF; cdr3_nt: TGTGCCAGCAGCGTCAACAGGGGTCCGAACACCGGGGAGCTGTTTTTT
v_call: TRBV11-1; j_call: TRBJ2-7; clone_size: few; d_call: NA; cdr3_aa: CASSLAARILDEQYF; cdr3_nt: TGTGCCAGCAGCTTAGCGGCACGGATCCTAGACGAGCAGTACTTC
v_call: TRBV5-4; j_call: TRBJ2-1; clone_size: NA; d_call: TRBD2; cdr3_aa: CASTNPRTSGSDEQFF; cdr3_nt: TGTGCCAGCACCAATCCTAGGACTAGCGGTTCCGATGAGCAGTTCTTC
v_call: TRBV9; j_call: TRBJ2-7; clone_size: once; d_call: TRBD2; cdr3_aa: CASSASSGAHHF; cdr3_nt: TGTGCCAGCAGCGCTTCTAGCGGGGCTCATCATTTC
v_call: TRBV4-1; j_call: TRBJ1-5; clone_size: NA; d_call: NA; cdr3_aa: CASSHQGGEGEPQHF; cdr3_nt: TGCGCCAGCAGCCACCAAGGGGGGGAAGGTGAACCCCAGCATTTT
v_call: TRBV28; j_call: TRBJ1-4; clone_size: few; d_call: TRBD1; cdr3_aa: CASSPPRGQGGKKLFF; cdr3_nt: TGTGCCAGCAGTCCTCCTAGGGGACAGGGGGGGAAAAAACTGTTTTTT
v_call: TRBV24-1; j_call: TRBJ1-2; clone_size: NA; d_call: NA; cdr3_aa: CATGGWENPGGYTF; cdr3_nt: TGTGCCACCGGAGGGTGGGAAAATCCTGGTGGCTACACCTTC
v_call: TRBV15; j_call: TRBJ2-1; clone_size: NA; d_call: NA; cdr3_aa: CATSSGAYNEQFF; cdr3_nt: TGTGCCACCTCCTCAGGGGCCTACAATGAGCAGTTCTTC
v_call: TRBV19; j_call: TRBJ1-3; clone_size: few; d_call: TRBD1; cdr3_aa: CASNLQGSGNTIYF; cdr3_nt: TGTGCCAGTAACCTACAGGGGTCTGGAAACACCATATATTTT
v_call: TRBV7-8; j_call: TRBJ2-1; clone_size: NA; d_call: TRBD1; cdr3_aa: CASSLVMGQGAEQFF; cdr3_nt: TGTGCCAGCAGCTTAGTGATGGGACAGGGTGCAGAGCAGTTCTTC
v_call: TRBV4-1; j_call: TRBJ1-1; clone_size: once; d_call: NA; cdr3_aa: CASSQAGRLNTEAFF; cdr3_nt: TGCGCCAGCAGCCAGGCAGGGCGTTTGAACACTGAAGCTTTCTTT
v_call: TRBV5-5; j_call: TRBJ1-1; clone_size: NA; d_call: TRBD1; cdr3_aa: CASSANRGGTEAFF; cdr3_nt: TGTGCCAGCAGCGCTAACAGGGGGGGCACTGAAGCTTTCTTT
v_call: TRBV11-3; j_call: TRBJ2-3; clone_size: NA; d_call: NA; cdr3_aa: CASSASLPDTQYF; cdr3_nt: TGTGCCAGCAGCGCCAGTCTCCCAGATACGCAGTATTTT
v_call: TRBV9; j_call: TRBJ1-5; clone_size: NA; d_call: NA; cdr3_aa: CASSGRGSNQPQHF; cdr3_nt: TGTGCCAGCAGCGGCAGGGGTAGCAATCAGCCCCAGCATTTT
v_call: TRBV23-1; j_call: TRBJ2-3; clone_size: NA; d_call: TRBD1; cdr3_aa: CASSLGGTGPLRTTTDTQYF; cdr3_nt: TGCGCCAGCAGTCTCGGAGGGACAGGGCCTCTAAGAACGACCACAGATACGCAGTATTTT
v_call: TRBV3-1/TRBV3-2; j_call: TRBJ1-2; clone_size: NA; d_call: NA; cdr3_aa: CASSPGNWGYGYTF; cdr3_nt: TGTGCCAGCAGCCCAGGGAATTGGGGCTATGGCTACACCTTC
v_call: TRBV28; j_call: TRBJ2-3; clone_size: NA; d_call: NA; cdr3_aa: CASSLGRWGEVGRDTQYF; cdr3_nt: TGTGCCAGCAGTTTAGGGAGGTGGGGAGAGGTGGGCCGGGATACGCAGTATTTT
v_call: TRBV9; j_call: TRBJ1-1; clone_size: NA; d_call: TRBD1; cdr3_aa: CASSETGGTEAFF; cdr3_nt: TGTGCCAGCAGCGAGACAGGGGGCACTGAAGCTTTCTTT
v_call: TRBV28; j_call: TRBJ2-7; clone_size: NA; d_call: TRBD1; cdr3_aa: CASSPRSRDRGIYEQYF; cdr3_nt: TGTGCCAGCAGTCCCCGCTCCCGGGACAGGGGAATCTACGAGCAGTACTTC
v_call: TRBV10-3; j_call: TRBJ1-1; clone_size: NA; d_call: TRBD1; cdr3_aa: CAISGGTGGTEAFF; cdr3_nt: TGTGCCATCAGTGGGGGGACAGGGGGTACTGAAGCTTTCTTT
v_call: TRBV12-3/TRBV12-4; j_call: TRBJ1-2; clone_size: NA; d_call: NA; cdr3_aa: CASSFAQGQGYTF; cdr3_nt: TGTGCCAGCAGTTTTGCCCAGGGTCAAGGCTACACCTTC